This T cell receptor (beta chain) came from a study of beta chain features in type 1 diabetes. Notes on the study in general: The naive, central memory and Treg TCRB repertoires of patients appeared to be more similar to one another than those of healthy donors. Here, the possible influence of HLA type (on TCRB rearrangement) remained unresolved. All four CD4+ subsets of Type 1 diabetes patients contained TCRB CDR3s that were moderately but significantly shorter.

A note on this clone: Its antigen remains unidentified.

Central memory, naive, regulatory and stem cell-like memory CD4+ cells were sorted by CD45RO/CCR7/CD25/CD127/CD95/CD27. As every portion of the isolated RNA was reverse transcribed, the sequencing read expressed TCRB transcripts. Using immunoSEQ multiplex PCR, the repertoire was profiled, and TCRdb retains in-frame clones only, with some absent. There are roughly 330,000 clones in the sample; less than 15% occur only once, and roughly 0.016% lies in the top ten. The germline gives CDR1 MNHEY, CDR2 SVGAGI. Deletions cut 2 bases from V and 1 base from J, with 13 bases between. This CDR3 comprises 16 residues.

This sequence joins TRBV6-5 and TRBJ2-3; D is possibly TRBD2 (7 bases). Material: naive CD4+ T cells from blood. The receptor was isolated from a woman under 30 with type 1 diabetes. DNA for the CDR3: TGTGCCAGCAGTTACGGGGGGGGGCAGGGCACAGATACGCAGTATTTT. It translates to CASSYGGGQGTDTQYF.